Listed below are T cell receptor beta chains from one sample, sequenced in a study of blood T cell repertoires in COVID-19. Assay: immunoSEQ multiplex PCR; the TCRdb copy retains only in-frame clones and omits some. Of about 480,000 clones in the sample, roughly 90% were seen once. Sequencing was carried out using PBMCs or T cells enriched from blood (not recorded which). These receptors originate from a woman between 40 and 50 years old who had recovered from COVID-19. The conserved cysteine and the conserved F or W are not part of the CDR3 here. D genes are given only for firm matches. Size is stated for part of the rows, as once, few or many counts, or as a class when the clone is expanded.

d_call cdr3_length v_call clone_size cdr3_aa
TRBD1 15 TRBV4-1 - ASSQELTGTGVSPLH
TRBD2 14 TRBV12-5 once ASGLPGLAGQETQY
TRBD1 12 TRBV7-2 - ASSHGQGVEKLF
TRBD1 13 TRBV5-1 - ASSPGQGGTGELF
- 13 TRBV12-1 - ASSFKSGINYGYT
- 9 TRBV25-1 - ASSELSGYT
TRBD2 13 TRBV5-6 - ASSLWTSGLNEQF
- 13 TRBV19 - ASSMGGTSENTQY
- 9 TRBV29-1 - SVAPSYGYT
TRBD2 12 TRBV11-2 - ASSLKLAGSEQY
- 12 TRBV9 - ASTLTAGNTEAF
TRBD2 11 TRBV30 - AWRQLARNEQF
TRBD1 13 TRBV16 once ASSQRQGARNTIY
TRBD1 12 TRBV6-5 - ASSYWDRTDTQY
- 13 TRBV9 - ASSVSARNTGELF
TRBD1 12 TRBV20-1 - SASETGGSEKLF
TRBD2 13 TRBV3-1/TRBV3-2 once ASSQAAGGPKTQY
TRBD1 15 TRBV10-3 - AISETPLTGSNYGYT
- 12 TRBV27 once ASSFLAGAYEQY
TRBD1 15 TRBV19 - ASRRIPGQMNTGELF
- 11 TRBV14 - ASLETGTYEQY
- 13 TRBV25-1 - ASSAGSSLSYEQY
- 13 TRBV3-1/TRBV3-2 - ASSQCGFQDTEAF
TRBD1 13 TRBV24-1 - ATSDPGTGEETQY
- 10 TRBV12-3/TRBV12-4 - ASSLSSRGYT
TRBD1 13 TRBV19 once ASSIVTGGEEGYT
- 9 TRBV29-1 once SVDQNTEAF
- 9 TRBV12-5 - ASTEFNEQF
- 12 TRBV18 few ASSGLQGGQPQH
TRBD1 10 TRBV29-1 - SAARDSAEAF
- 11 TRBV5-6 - ASSLGVFDTQY
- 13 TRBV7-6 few ASSSGNSANTEAF
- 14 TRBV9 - ASSLPATGVDTEAF
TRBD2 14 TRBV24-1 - ATSDVTSGDYNEQF
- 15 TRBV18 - ASSGGTGYSGANVLT
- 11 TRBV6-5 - ASGSAGLYEQY
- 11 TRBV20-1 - SASSRNTDTQY
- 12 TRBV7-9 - ASSLEGTGTEAF
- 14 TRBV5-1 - ASSLVPWAGNYEQY
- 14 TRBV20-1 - SASGASDPNTGELF
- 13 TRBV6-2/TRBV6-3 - ASSYRYSHAKTQY
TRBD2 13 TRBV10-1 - ASSYSGTTQETQY
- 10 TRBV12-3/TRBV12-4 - ASSASSETQY
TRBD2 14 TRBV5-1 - ASSLWLAGGRDEQF
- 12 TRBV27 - ASSLFYSNQPQH
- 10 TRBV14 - ASSQSQETQY
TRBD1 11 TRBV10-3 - AIRGLTGDEQY
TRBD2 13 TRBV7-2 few ASSFWTSGSDEQF
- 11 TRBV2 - ASRDSSNQPQH
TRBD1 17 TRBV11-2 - ASSLFSPRDRGRGTEAF
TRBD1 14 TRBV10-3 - AISEGQGWRIAEAF
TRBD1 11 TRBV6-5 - ATRQGWYTEAF
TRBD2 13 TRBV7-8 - ASSITSGGQETQY
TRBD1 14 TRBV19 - ASSIDGTVENYGYT